Sequencing of this T cell receptor beta chain was carried out in a study of blood T cell repertoires in COVID-19. Across the whole study: Material from acute and convalescent COVID-19 was sourced from the United States, Italy and Spain. PBMCs, B-cell-depleted T cells, or T cells provided the cDNA or gDNA that made up the material.

Germline-derived CDR1 and CDR2 are PRHDT and FYEKMQ (reference sequence). V trimming: 4 bases; J trimming: 0 bases; junction bases outside the gene matches: 9. The CDR3 sequence is 17 residues long. In the original workflow: Researchers report that nucleated cell counts were estimated from reference gene primer amplification. The table came from immunoSEQ multiplex PCR; TCRdb's copy has only in-frame clones and leaves some out. V and J calls plus clone size are reproduced from that table; the DNA served to infer D and trimming. The sample shows a few hundred thousand clones, roughly four fifths of them seen only once.

This TCR derives from a woman in her late teens or twenties with acute or convalescent COVID-19. This chain uses TRBV13 with TRBJ2-3; 8 bases map to TRBD2. Sequenced: peripheral blood. CDR3 DNA: TGTGCCAGCAGCTCCGCCCTACTAGCGGTTAGCACAGATACGCAGTATTTT. Its protein product is CASSSALLAVSTDTQYF. Full variable domain (missing parts from reference TRBV13 and TRBJ2-3): AAGVIQSPRHLIKEKRETATLKCYPIPRHDTVYWYQQGPGQDPQFLISFYEKMQSDKGSIPDRFSAQQFSDYHSELNMSSLELGDSALYFCASSSALLAVSTDTQYFGPGTRLTVL.